This T cell receptor beta chain was identified in a study of OX40 agonist ivuxolimab in advanced cancers. Blood specimens came from baseline, cycle 4 day 1, and cycle 7 day 1. There are 12 residues in the CDR3. Germline values: CDR1 SNHLY, CDR2 FYNNEI. The V end lost 7 bases, the J end lost 4 bases, and 10 bases lay between the germline ends. Study-level results: CD4+ and CD8+ blood T cells expanded clonally by week 6 at 0.1 to 3.0 mg/kg. Averaging showed that CD8+ T cells had more expanded clones than CD4+ did.

The data were produced by immunoSEQ multiplex PCR, yet TCRdb's version contains in-frame clones alone and is incomplete. The data contain about 41,000 clones, around 87% of them seen just once; the ten biggest clones take up 3% to 4%. A remark on this clone: The antigen is unknown.

This sequence joins TRBV2 and TRBJ2-5; a weak D match, TRBD1 (6 bases). The sample consisted of CD4+ or CD8+ T cells sorted from blood, taken in a trial of the OX40 agonist ivuxolimab. The source of this sequence is an adult with an advanced solid tumor such as melanoma, head and neck, liver or kidney cancer. The CDR3 DNA reads TGTGCCAGCACTTTACAGGGAGAGACCCAGTACTTC. The encoded protein is CASTLQGETQYF.